This T cell receptor (beta chain) comes out of a study of blood T cell repertoires in COVID-19. At the level of the study: Donors in the United States, Italy and Spain gave samples during acute or convalescent COVID-19.

Methods used by the authors: Using reference gene primer amplification, nucleated cell counts were estimated. Method: immunoSEQ multiplex PCR; TCRdb's copy keeps in-frame clones and lacks some. D and trimming come from the DNA, and the V and J calls and clone size come from that table. The data contain around 300,000 clones, around 91% of them seen just once; the ten biggest clones take up under 3%. V lost 5 bases and J 3 bases, leaving 10 bases between the germline ends. CDR3 length: 14 residues. In germline, CDR1 is MNHEY, CDR2 SVGEGT. Across over 20 US areas, participants ranged in age from 18 to 89 years.

The sequenced sample consisted of PBMCs or T cells enriched from blood (not recorded which). The chain combines TRBV6-2 or TRBV6-3 with TRBJ1-4; no firm D call. The TCR originated in a woman aged 18-29 years who had recovered from COVID-19. CDR3 DNA: TGTGCCAGCAGTGGAGGACGGGCTAATGAAAAACTGTTTTTT. Its protein is CASSGGRANEKLFF.